These 23 T cell receptor beta chains came from one sample sequenced in a study of shared clonotypes between healthy human individuals. The assay was immunoSEQ multiplex PCR, and TCRdb's table has in-frame clones only and misses some. The table has roughly 300,000 clones, roughly 70% seen once; the top ten hold under 11%. Sequencing was done on a sample of memory CD4+ T cells sorted from blood. Subset described: CD45RA-negative fraction. Receptors were obtained from a man aged 25-45 years in good health.

V is TRBV2 and J is TRBJ2-7; D is uncertain. CDR3 length: 12 residues. Germline assignment: CDR1 SNHLY and CDR2 FYNNEI. The ends were cut back, 8 bases at V and 3 bases at J, with 11 bases in the middle. CDR3 amino acids: CASSGLYYEQYF. The CDR3 DNA follows: TGTGCCAGCTCCGGTTTATACTACGAGCAGTACTTC.

This chain uses TRBV18 with TRBJ1-4, with a tentative D call TRBD1 (5 bases). Germline V lookup: CDR1 KGHSH, CDR2 LQKENI. This CDR3 region has 15 residues. Between the trimmed V and J ends, which lost 3 bases and 3 bases, there was a span of 11 bases. CDR3 in DNA: TGTGCCAGCTCACCTTCCCAGGGTGCTAATGAAAAACTGTTTTTT. As protein: CASSPSQGANEKLFF.

The chain uses TRBV4-2 and TRBJ1-4; D ambiguous. Per germline, CDR1 LGHNA and CDR2 YNFKEQ. This CDR3 comprises 16 residues. V lost 3 bases, J lost 0 bases, and 11 bases lay in between. CDR3 residues: CASSQRTDATNEKLFF. The DNA of the CDR3 is TGTGCCAGCAGCCAGAGGACCGACGCAACTAATGAAAAACTGTTTTTT.

This clone was observed a handful of times. The chain recombines TRBV6-6 with TRBJ2-7; possible D gene TRBD1, 5 bases. This CDR3 is 14 amino acids long. The V end lost 2 bases, the J end lost 3 bases, and 11 bases lay between the germline ends. Germline assignment: CDR1 MNHNY and CDR2 SVGAGI (reference sequence). The CDR3 sequence: CASSYKGASYEQYF. CDR3 nucleotide sequence: TGTGCCAGCAGTTACAAAGGGGCCAGCTACGAGCAGTACTTC.

This clone was seen a single time. This chain joins TRBV11-2 and TRBJ2-2; 10 bases align to TRBD1. Germline V gene sequence: CDR1 SGHAT, CDR2 FQNNGV. CDR3 length: 16 amino acids. The V segment lost 5 bases and the J segment 5 bases; nucleotides outside the gene matches: 8. CDR3: CASSHRTGGLTGELFF. Here the CDR3 DNA reads TGTGCCAGCAGCCATAGGACAGGGGGTTTGACCGGGGAGCTGTTTTTT.

This chain connects TRBV28 to TRBJ2-7; no definite D call. The V gene's germline CDR1 is MDHEN and CDR2 SYDVKM. Trimming pared 8 bases from V and 5 bases from J, leaving 10 bases between. The CDR3 sequence is 11 residues long. Written as DNA, the CDR3 is TGTGCCAGCCGACATAGGAACGAGCAGTACTTC. It translates to CASRHRNEQYF.

The CDR3 here is CASSLTRPGELFF. CDR3 bases: TGTGCCAGCAGCTTAACACGGCCCGGGGAGCTGTTTTTT. V gene TRBV13 combines with J gene TRBJ2-2; no reliable D call. The CDR3 is made up of 13 amino acids. V lost 2 bases and J 6 bases, leaving 7 bases between the germline ends. Germline V gene data show CDR1 as PRHDT and CDR2 as FYEKMQ (reference sequence).

V is TRBV11-2 and J is TRBJ2-7, with D perhaps TRBD1 or TRBD2 (5 bases each). CDR1 is SGHAT and CDR2 is FQNNGV in the germline V gene. With 5 bases removed from V and 3 bases from J, the gap between germline ends came to 11 bases. CDR3 length equals 13 residues. The CDR3 bases are TGTGCCAGCAGCCTTCGGGACGTCTACGAGCAGTACTTC. This encodes CASSLRDVYEQYF.

The chain is built from TRBV7-9 and TRBJ2-3; D uncertain. This CDR3 contains 12 residues. Germline loops: CDR1 SEHNR, CDR2 FQNEAQ (reference sequence). The V gene lost 5 bases and the J gene lost 6 bases, with 9 bases spanning the gap. For the CDR3, the DNA is TGTGCCAGCAGCCCCGTGTTGGATACGCAGTATTTT. It specifies CASSPVLDTQYF.

The chain recombines TRBV2 with TRBJ2-5, with 8 bases aligning to TRBD2. The CDR3 covers 15 residues. Germline V gene data show CDR1 as SNHLY and CDR2 as FYNNEI. Unmatched junction bases numbered 7, after V lost 6 bases and J lost 1 base. The CDR3 nucleotides read TGTGCCAGCAGGATCGCGGGAGGCCTCCAAGAGACCCAGTACTTC. It yields the protein CASRIAGGLQETQYF.

This chain connects TRBV5-6 to TRBJ2-3; 8 nucleotides agree with TRBD1. Losses at the gene ends were 1 base for V and 2 bases for J; bases not matched to a gene: 6. The CDR3 runs to 16 residues. The germline gives CDR1 SGHDT, CDR2 YYEEEE. The CDR3: CASSLRDRLNTDTQYF. The CDR3 nucleotides read TGTGCCAGCAGCTTGAGGGACAGGCTAAACACAGATACGCAGTATTTT.

This clone was observed a few times. The rearrangement uses TRBV9 and TRBJ2-1, with TRBD2 matching 8 bases. The CDR3 contains 16 residues. V shed 0 bases and J 4 bases; nucleotides not matched to a gene: 6. CDR1 SGDLS and CDR2 YYNGEE come from the germline V gene. The CDR3, as DNA: TGTGCCAGCAGCGTAGGTTTAACGGGAGGGTACAATGAGCAGTTCTTC. Its protein is CASSVGLTGGYNEQFF.

The chain couples TRBV11-3 to TRBJ2-5, with D perhaps matching TRBD1 or TRBD2 (7 bases each). V lost 1 base, J lost 4 bases, and 13 bases lay in between. Germline loops: CDR1 SGHNT, CDR2 YENEEA. This CDR3 is 15 amino acids long. The CDR3: CASSLGGGGRETQYF. In DNA, the CDR3 is TGTGCCAGCAGCTTAGGGGGAGGGGGCAGAGAGACCCAGTACTTC. Using reference TRBV11-3 and TRBJ2-5 for the parts outside the CDR3, the full variable domain is EAGVVQSPRYKIIEKKQPVAFWCNPISGHNTLYWYLQNLGQGPELLIRYENEEAVDDSQLPKDRFSAERLKGVDSTLKIQPAELGDSAVYLCASSLGGGGRETQYFGPGTRLLVL.

The chain recombines TRBV5-6 with TRBJ2-7; 10 bases line up with TRBD2. Losses at the gene ends were 0 bases for V and 5 bases for J; bases not matched to a gene: 2. The CDR3 totals 14 residues. CDR1 and CDR2 (germline): SGHDT, YYEEEE. CDR3 sequence (DNA): TGTGCCAGCAGCTTGGCGCTAGCGGGAGACGAGCAGTACTTC. Its translation is CASSLALAGDEQYF.

This clone was detected only a few times. The gene calls are TRBV11-2 and TRBJ1-2; 7 nucleotides align to TRBD1. The V segment lost 5 bases and the J segment 8 bases; nucleotides outside the gene matches: 8. The germline V gene has CDR1 SGHAT and CDR2 FQNNGV. The CDR3 is made up of 13 amino acids. The chain's CDR3 is CASSPGTAGGYTF. The DNA for the CDR3 is TGTGCCAGCAGCCCCGGGACAGCGGGGGGCTACACCTTC.

The V and J genes are TRBV27 and TRBJ1-5; 7 bases are shared with TRBD1. This CDR3 has 14 amino acids. The V gene's germline CDR1 is MNHEY and CDR2 SMNVEV (reference sequence). V lost 6 bases, J lost 3 bases, and 5 bases stayed unmatched. CDR3 coding DNA: TGTGCCAGCAGCCCGGGACAGTTCAATCAGCCCCAGCATTTT. It translates to CASSPGQFNQPQHF.

This clone was picked up one time. This sequence joins TRBV2 and TRBJ1-5; D not certain. CDR1 is SNHLY and CDR2 is FYNNEI in the germline V gene. Trimming cost V 4 bases and J 2 bases, with 12 bases left between them. The CDR3 is 15 residues long. CDR3 sequence reads: CASSVESGGNQPQHF. The CDR3 bases are TGTGCCAGCAGTGTAGAGTCCGGAGGCAATCAGCCCCAGCATTTT.

This clone was detected once. A clone one base away is much larger, so this may be a read error. The chain combines TRBV18 with TRBJ2-3; D uncertain. The V gene's germline CDR1 is KGHSH and CDR2 LQKENI. The CDR3 has 13 residues. V was pared by 2 bases and J by 0 bases, with 3 bases between. The CDR3 bases are TGTGCCAGCTCACCAAAGAGCACAGATACGCAGTATTTT. Amino acids: CASSPKSTDTQYF.

This sequence joins TRBV6-1 and TRBJ1-5, with D possibly TRBD1 on 5 matching bases. The CDR3 has 17 amino acids. In germline, CDR1 is MNHNS, CDR2 SASEGT. V lost 1 base, J lost 1 base, and 14 bases lay in between. The DNA for the CDR3 is TGTGCCAGCAGTGAAGGGGGCGGGGGACCAAGCAATCAGCCCCAGCATTTT. It yields the protein CASSEGGGGPSNQPQHF.

The V and J genes are TRBV4-1 and TRBJ2-2; no definite D call. CDR1 and CDR2 from the germline V gene are MGHRA and YSYEKL. The CDR3 is 16 residues long. Trimming took off 4 bases at V and 5 bases at J, with 17 bases between the two ends. CDR3 protein: CASSPHGGASTGELFF. The CDR3 nucleotides are TGCGCCAGCAGCCCCCATGGTGGAGCTTCGACCGGGGAGCTGTTTTTT.

This clone has a handful of counts. V usage is TRBV5-5 and J usage is TRBJ2-7, with 11 positions matching TRBD1. The CDR3 runs 17 residues. The V and J ends lost 1 base and 2 bases, in that order; junction bases with no gene match: 8. Germline V CDR1 and CDR2: SGHKS, YYEKEE (reference sequence). The CDR3 is CASSLYLPGQGAYEQYF. The CDR3 nucleotides are TGTGCCAGCAGCTTGTACCTACCGGGACAGGGGGCCTACGAGCAGTACTTC.

The chain links TRBV7-2 to TRBJ2-5; D not certain. Germline assignment: CDR1 SGHTA and CDR2 FQGNSA. V dropped 3 bases and J dropped 4 bases, with 6 bases sitting between them. The CDR3 is made up of 12 amino acids. In nucleotides, the CDR3 is TGTGCCAGCAGCTTTGTCGGAGAGACCCAGTACTTC. It yields the protein CASSFVGETQYF.

The V and J genes are TRBV2 and TRBJ2-3; D not resolved. Germline V gives CDR1 SNHLY, CDR2 FYNNEI. Trimming removed 5 bases at V and 6 bases at J, with 9 bases between. This CDR3 contains 12 residues. The CDR3 DNA is TGTGCCAGCAGTATCGTGGGGGATACGCAGTATTTT. As protein: CASSIVGDTQYF.